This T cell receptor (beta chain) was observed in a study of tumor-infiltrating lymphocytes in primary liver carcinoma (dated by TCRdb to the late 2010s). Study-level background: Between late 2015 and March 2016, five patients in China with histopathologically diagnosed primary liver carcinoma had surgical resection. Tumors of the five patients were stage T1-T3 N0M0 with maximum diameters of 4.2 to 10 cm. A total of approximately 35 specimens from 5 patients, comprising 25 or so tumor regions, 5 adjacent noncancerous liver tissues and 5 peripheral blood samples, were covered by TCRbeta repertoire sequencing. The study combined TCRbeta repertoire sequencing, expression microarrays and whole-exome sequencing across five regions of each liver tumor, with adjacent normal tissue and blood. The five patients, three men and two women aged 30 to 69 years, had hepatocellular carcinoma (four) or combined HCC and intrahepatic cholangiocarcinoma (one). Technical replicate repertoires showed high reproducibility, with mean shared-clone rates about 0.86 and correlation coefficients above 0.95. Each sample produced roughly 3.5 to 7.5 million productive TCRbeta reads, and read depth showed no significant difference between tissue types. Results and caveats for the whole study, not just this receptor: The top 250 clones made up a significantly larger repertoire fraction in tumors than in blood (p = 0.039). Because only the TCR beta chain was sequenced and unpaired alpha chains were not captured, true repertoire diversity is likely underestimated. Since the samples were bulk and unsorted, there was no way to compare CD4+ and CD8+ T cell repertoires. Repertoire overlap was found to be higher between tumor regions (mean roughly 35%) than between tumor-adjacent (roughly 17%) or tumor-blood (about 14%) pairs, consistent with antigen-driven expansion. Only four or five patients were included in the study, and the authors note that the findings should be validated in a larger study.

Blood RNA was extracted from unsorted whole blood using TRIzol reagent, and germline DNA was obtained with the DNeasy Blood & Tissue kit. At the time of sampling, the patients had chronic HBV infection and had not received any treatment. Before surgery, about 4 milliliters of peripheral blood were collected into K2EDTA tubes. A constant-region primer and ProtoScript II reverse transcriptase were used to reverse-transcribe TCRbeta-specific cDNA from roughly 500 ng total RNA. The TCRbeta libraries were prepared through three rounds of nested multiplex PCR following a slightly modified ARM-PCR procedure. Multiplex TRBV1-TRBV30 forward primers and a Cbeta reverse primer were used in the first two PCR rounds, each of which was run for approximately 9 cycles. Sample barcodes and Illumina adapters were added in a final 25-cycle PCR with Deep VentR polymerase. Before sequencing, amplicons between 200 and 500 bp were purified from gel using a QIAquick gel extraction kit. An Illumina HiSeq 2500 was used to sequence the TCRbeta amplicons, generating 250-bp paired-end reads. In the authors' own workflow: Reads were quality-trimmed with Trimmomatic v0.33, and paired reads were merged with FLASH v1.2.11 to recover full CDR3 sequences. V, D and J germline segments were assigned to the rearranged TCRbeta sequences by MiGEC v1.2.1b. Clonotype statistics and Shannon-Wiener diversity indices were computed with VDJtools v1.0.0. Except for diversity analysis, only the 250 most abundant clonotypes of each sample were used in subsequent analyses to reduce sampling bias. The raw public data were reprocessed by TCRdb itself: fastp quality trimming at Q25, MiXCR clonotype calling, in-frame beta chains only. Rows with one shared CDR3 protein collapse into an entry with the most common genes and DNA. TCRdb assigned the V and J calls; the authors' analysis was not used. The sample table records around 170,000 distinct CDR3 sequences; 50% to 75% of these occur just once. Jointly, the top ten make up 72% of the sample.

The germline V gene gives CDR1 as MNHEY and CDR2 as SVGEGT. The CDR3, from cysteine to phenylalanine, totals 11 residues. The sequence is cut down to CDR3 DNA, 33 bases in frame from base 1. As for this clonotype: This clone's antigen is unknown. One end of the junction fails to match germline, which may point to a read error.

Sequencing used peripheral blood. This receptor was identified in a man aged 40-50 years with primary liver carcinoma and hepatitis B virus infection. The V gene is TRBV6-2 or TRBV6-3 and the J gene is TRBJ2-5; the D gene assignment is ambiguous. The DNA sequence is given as TGTGCCAGCATTCCTGAAGAGAGCCAGTACTTC. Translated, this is CASIPEESQYF.